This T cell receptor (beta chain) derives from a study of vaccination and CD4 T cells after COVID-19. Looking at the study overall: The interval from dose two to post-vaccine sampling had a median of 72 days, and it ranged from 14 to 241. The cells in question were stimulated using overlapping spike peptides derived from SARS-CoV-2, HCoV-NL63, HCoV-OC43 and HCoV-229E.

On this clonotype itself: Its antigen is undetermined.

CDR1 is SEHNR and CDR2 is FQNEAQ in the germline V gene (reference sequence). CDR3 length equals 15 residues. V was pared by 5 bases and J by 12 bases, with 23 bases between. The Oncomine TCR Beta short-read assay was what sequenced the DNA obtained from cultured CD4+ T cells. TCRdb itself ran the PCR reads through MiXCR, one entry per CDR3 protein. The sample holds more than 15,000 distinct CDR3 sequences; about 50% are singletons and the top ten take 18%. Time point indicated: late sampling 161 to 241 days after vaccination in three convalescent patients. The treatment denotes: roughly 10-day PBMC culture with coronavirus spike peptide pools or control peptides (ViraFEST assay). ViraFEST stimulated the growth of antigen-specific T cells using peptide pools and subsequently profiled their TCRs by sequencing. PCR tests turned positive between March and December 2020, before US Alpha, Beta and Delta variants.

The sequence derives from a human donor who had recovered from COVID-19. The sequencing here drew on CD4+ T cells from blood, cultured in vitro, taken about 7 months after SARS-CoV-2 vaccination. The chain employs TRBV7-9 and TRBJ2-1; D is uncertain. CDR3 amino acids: CASSKRALLNEVQFF. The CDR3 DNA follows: TGTGCCAGCAGCAAAAGGGCCCTACTAAATGAGGTGCAGTTCTTC.